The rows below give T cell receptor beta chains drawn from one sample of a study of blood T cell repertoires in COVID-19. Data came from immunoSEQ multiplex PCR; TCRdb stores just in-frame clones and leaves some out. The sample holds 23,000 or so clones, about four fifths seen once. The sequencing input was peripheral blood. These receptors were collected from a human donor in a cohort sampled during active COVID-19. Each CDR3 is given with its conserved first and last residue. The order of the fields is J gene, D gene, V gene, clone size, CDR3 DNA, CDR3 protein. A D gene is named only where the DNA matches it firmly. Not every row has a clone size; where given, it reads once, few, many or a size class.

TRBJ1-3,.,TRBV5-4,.,TGTGCCAGCAGCTTGGGGCCACAGGGCACCGGGGACACCATATATTTT,CASSLGPQGTGDTIYF
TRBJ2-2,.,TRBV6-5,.,TGTGCCAGCACAATCCTAACGGCCGGGGAGCTGTTTTTT,CASTILTAGELFF
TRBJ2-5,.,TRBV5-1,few,TGCGCCAGCAGCCGAGAGGCCGGGACAAGAGAGACCCAGTACTTC,CASSREAGTRETQYF
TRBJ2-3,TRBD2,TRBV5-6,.,TGTGCCAGCAGCTTGGGGCTAGCGGGGTCAGATACGCAGTATTTT,CASSLGLAGSDTQYF
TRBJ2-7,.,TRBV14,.,TGTGCCAGCAGACTCACTCTCGACAGCTCCTACGAGCAGTACTTC,CASRLTLDSSYEQYF
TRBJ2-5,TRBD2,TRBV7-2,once,TGTGCCAGCAGCTTAGGACTAGCCCAAGAGACCCAGTACTTC,CASSLGLAQETQYF
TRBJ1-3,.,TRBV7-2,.,TGTGCCAGCAGCTTAACCACTATGAACTCTGGAAACACCATATATTTT,CASSLTTMNSGNTIYF
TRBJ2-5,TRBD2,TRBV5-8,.,TGTGCCAGCAGCCGAACTAGCGGGGGGGCGTCGAAGACCCAGTACTTC,CASSRTSGGASKTQYF
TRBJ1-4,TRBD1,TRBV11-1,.,TGTGCCAGCAGCTTCGGGCAGGGGGGTGAAAAACTGTTTTTT,CASSFGQGGEKLFF
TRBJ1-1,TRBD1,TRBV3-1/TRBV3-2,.,TGTGCCAGCTGTATGCAGGGGGTGGATGGCACTGAAGCTTTCTTT,CASCMQGVDGTEAFF
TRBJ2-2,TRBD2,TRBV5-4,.,TGTGCCAGCAGCGGAGGCGGGGGGAGGAACACCGGGGAGCTGTTTTTT,CASSGGGGRNTGELFF
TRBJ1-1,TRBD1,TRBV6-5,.,TGTGCCAGCAGTCCCGCACAGGGGGCAAACACTGAAGCTTTCTTT,CASSPAQGANTEAFF
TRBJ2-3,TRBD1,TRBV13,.,TGTGCCAGCAGCCGAGGTCCGGGACAGCCCACAGATACGCAGTATTTT,CASSRGPGQPTDTQYF
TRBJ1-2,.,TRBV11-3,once,TGTGCCAGCAGCTTGGGGGGACGTGACTATGGCTACACCTTC,CASSLGGRDYGYTF
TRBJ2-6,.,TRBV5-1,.,TGCGCCAGCAGGAGTATCCCAGCGGCTGGGGCCAACGTCCTGACTTTC,CASRSIPAAGANVLTF
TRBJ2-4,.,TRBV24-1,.,TGTGCCACCAGTGCGCGAGGGGCCAAAAACATTCAGTACTTC,CATSARGAKNIQYF
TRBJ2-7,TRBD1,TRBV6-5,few,TGTGCCAGCAGTACGACTTACAGGGGCGAGCAGTACTTC,CASSTTYRGEQYF
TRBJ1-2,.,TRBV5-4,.,TGTGCCAGCAGGGGCTGGGGCAGCCCCCACTATGGCTACACCTTC,CASRGWGSPHYGYTF
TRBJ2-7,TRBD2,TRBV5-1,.,TGCGCCAGCAGCTTGGGGGGTAGCGGGGCCTCCTACGAGCAGTACTTC,CASSLGGSGASYEQYF
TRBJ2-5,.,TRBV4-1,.,TGCGCCAGCAGCCAAGTAGTAGTGGAGACCCAGTACTTC,CASSQVVVETQYF
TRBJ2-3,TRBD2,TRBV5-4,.,TGTGCCAGCAGCTTGAAATTAACTAGCGGGGGCACAGATACGCAGTATTTT,CASSLKLTSGGTDTQYF
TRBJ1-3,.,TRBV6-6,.,TGTGCCAGCAGTACCGACAGGCATTCTGGAAACACCATATATTTT,CASSTDRHSGNTIYF
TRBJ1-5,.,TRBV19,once,TGTGCCAGTACCCGGGGGGTAGGGCCAAGCAATCAGCCCCAGCATTTT,CASTRGVGPSNQPQHF
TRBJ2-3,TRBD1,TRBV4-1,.,TGCGCCAGCAGCCTAGGGACAGGGAGCACAGATACGCAGTATTTT,CASSLGTGSTDTQYF
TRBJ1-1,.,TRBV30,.,TGTGCCTGGAGGTATCCGTCTGAAGCTTTCTTT,CAWRYPSEAFF
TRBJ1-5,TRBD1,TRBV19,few,TGTGCCAGTAGTAAATGGGGACAGGTTAATCAGCCCCAGCATTTT,CASSKWGQVNQPQHF
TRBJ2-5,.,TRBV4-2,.,TGTGCCAGCAGCCAAGGAGGGGGGGGGCAAGAGACCCAGTACTTC,CASSQGGGGQETQYF
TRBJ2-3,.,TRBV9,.,TGTGCCAGCAGCGAGATATTGGACTCCTTTTTT,CASSEILDSFF
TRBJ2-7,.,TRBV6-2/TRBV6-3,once,TGTGCCAGCACCCCCTCGGGATGGGGCTACGAGCAGTACTTC,CASTPSGWGYEQYF
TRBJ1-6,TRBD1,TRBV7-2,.,TGTGCCAGCTGTGACAGGGCTGGTTCACCCCTCCACTTT,CASCDRAGSPLHF
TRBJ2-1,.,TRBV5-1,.,TGCGCCAGCAGCTTTCTGTCAGGGGCCTACAATGAGCAGTTCTTC,CASSFLSGAYNEQFF
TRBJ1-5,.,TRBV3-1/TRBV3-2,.,TGTGCCAGCAGCCAAGATGTCTTTCAGCCCCAGCATTTT,CASSQDVFQPQHF
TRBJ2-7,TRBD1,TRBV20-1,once,TGCAGTGCCAGGACAGGGTTCGAGCAGTACTTC,CSARTGFEQYF
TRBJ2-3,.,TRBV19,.,TGTGCCAGTAGTATTAGATCGATTATAGGAGGGGCAGGTTTCGCAGATACGCAGTATTTT,CASSIRSIIGGAGFADTQYF
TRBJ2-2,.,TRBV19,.,TGTGCCAGTACCCCAATGCGGGATAGCGGGGAGCTGTTTTTT,CASTPMRDSGELFF
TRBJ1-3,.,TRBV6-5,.,TGTGCCAGCAGTTACTCGATATCTAGCGCCATATATTTT,CASSYSISSAIYF
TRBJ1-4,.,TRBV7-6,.,TGTGCCAGCAGCTTAGAGGTCTCGGGAGGGAAACTGTTTTTT,CASSLEVSGGKLFF
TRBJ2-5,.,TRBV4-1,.,TGCGCCAGCAGCCATCGCCAGCAAGAGACCCAGTACTTC,CASSHRQQETQYF
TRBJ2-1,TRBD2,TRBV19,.,TGTGCCAGTAGTGTCTCAGCGGGGGGGCCTGTGTTCTTC,CASSVSAGGPVFF
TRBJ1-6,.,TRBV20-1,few,TGCAGTGCTAGTCAGGGTTATAATTCACCCCTCCACTTT,CSASQGYNSPLHF
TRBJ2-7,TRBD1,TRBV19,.,TGTGCCAGTAGTATAGATCGAGGGCGGACAGGGGCTCCCACGCAGTACTTC,CASSIDRGRTGAPTQYF
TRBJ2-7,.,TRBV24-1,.,TGTGCCACAGCAGAGGGTGGCGCCTACGAGCAGTACTTC,CATAEGGAYEQYF
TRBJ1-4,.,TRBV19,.,TGTGCCAGTAGTATCCTAACTAGTTTGACCGAAGATTCAACTAATGAAAAACTGTTTTTT,CASSILTSLTEDSTNEKLFF
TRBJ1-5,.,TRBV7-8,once,TGTGCCAGCAGCTTAGCCCTTGACTTCAATCAGCCCCAGCATTTT,CASSLALDFNQPQHF
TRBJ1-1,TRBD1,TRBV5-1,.,TGCGCCAGCAGACCTTCAGGGGGCGGTTGGATCCAAGAAGCTTTCTTT,CASRPSGGGWIQEAFF
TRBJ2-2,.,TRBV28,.,TGTGCCAGCAGTTACCAGGTCCCCGGGGAGCTGTTTTTT,CASSYQVPGELFF
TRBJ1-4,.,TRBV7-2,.,TGTGCCAGCAGCTTAGCTACAGGGAGAAGTGAAAAACTGTTTTTT,CASSLATGRSEKLFF
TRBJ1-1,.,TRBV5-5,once,TGTGCCAGCAGCTTTGGAGGTAACACTGAAGCTTTCTTT,CASSFGGNTEAFF
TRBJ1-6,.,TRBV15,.,TGTGCCACCAGCACCCTAATCGGGGGAAATAATTCACCCCTCCACTTT,CATSTLIGGNNSPLHF
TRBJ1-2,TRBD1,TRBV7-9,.,TGTGCCAGCAGCTCAGGAGACGCCGGGACAGGCCACCTGAGGTATGGCTACACCTTC,CASSSGDAGTGHLRYGYTF
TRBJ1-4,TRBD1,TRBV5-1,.,TGCGCCAGCAGCTTGGGACAGGGGTATGAAAAACTGTTTTTT,CASSLGQGYEKLFF
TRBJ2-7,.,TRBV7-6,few,TGTGCCAGCAGCTCGACCGGGACACACGAGCAGTACTTC,CASSSTGTHEQYF
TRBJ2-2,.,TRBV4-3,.,TGCGCCAGCAGCCAGCGGAACACCGGGGAGCTGTTTTTT,CASSQRNTGELFF